Below, 9 T cell receptor beta chains from the same sample are listed, as sequenced in a study of shared clonotypes between healthy human individuals. TCRdb's copy holds only in-frame clones and misses some; the assay was immunoSEQ multiplex PCR. The sample lists around 2.5 million clones; roughly 93% were seen once. Sequencing was done on a sample of naive CD4+ T cells from PBMCs. Regarding subset: CD45RA+ positively selected. These receptors originate from a man aged 18 to 30 in good health. Some clones in this sample may be carry-over from other donors' samples.

This clone was recorded once. The V gene is TRBV5-1, the J gene TRBJ1-1; unclear D gene. The length of the CDR3 is 15 residues. Germline V gives CDR1 SGHRS, CDR2 YFSETQ. Trimming stripped 3 bases from V and 0 bases from J, with 12 bases between. CDR3 region: CASSSAGLLNTEAFF. CDR3 sequence (DNA): TGCGCCAGCAGCTCCGCAGGACTGCTGAACACTGAAGCTTTCTTT.

The rearrangement uses TRBV28 and TRBJ2-1; D not resolved. V lost 6 bases and J 5 bases, leaving 26 bases between the germline ends. Per germline, CDR1 MDHEN and CDR2 SYDVKM. This CDR3 is 18 amino acids long. Here the CDR3 reads CASSPDVFSLDIDNEQFF. In DNA form, the CDR3 reads TGTGCCAGCAGCCCGGACGTTTTTTCGCTAGATATAGACAATGAGCAGTTCTTC.

This chain uses TRBV6-4 with TRBJ2-1, with D unresolved. The CDR3 is 15 residues long. From germline, CDR1 is MRHNA and CDR2 SNTAGT. V lost 3 bases to trimming and J lost 4 bases, with 13 bases between them. CDR3 region: CASSEGQSSYNEQFF. The DNA for the CDR3 is TGTGCCAGCAGTGAAGGGCAGTCCTCTTACAATGAGCAGTTCTTC.

This clone was detected a few times. In nucleotides, the CDR3 is TGTGCCAGTGCCCGGGTTTGGGGGAGCAATCAGCCCCAGCATTTT. It codes for CASARVWGSNQPQHF. The chain couples TRBV6-4 to TRBJ1-5; perhaps TRBD1 as D (5 bases). Trimming pared 9 bases from V and 1 base from J, leaving 16 bases between. Germline V lookup: CDR1 MRHNA, CDR2 SNTAGT. The CDR3 runs to 15 residues.

This clone appeared a few times. The V gene is TRBV29-1, the J gene TRBJ1-1; D unclear. Germline V gene data show CDR1 as SQVTM and CDR2 as ANQGSEA. The CDR3 is 12 amino acids. The germline V and J ends were trimmed by 6 bases and 11 bases, with 19 bases remaining between them. This CDR3 is CSVAPWEGEAFF. In DNA form, the CDR3 reads TGCAGCGTCGCCCCGTGGGAGGGTGAGGCTTTCTTT.

Points on this clone: Other DNA sequences from this sample encode an identical CDR3 as well. The J gene is TRBJ1-4, the V gene TRBV5-1; 7 positions agree with TRBD1. CDR1 is SGHRS, CDR2 YFSETQ, per germline. Losses at the gene ends were 2 bases for V and 7 bases for J; bases not matched to a gene: 2. The CDR3 spans 13 residues. Here the CDR3 reads CASSLGTAEKLFF. Here the CDR3 DNA reads TGCGCCAGCAGCTTAGGGACAGCTGAAAAACTGTTTTTT.

V and J are TRBV25-1 and TRBJ2-7; 7 bases map to TRBD2. The ends lost 6 bases at V and 7 bases at J; junction bases unmatched: 18. The CDR3 is 16 residues long. Germline V lookup: CDR1 MGHDK, CDR2 SYGVNS. CDR3 bases: TGTGCCAGCAGGCTCAGGGCCGGGACTATACGACGGGAGCAGTACTTC. Amino acid sequence: CASRLRAGTIRREQYF.

This chain connects TRBV9 to TRBJ2-2; D unresolved. CDR3 size: 15 residues. CDR1 and CDR2 from the germline V gene are SGDLS and YYNGEE. The V and J ends lost 1 base and 0 bases respectively, with 7 bases between them. The CDR3 loop reads CASSVLNTNTGELFF. CDR3 nucleotide sequence: TGTGCCAGCAGCGTATTGAACACGAACACCGGGGAGCTGTTTTTT. The whole variable domain, filled in from reference TRBV9 and TRBJ2-2, reads DSGVTQTPKHLITATGQRVTLRCSPRSGDLSVYWYQQSLDQGLQFLIQYYNGEERAKGNILERFSAQQFPDLHSELNLSSLELGDSALYFCASSVLNTNTGELFFGEGSRLTVL.

The chain recombines TRBV5-1 with TRBJ1-2; 10 bases align to TRBD1. Germline CDR1 SGHRS, CDR2 YFSETQ. The length of the CDR3 is 14 residues. The junction had 10 bases not matched to a gene; V was cut back by 4 bases and J by 10 bases. The CDR3 loop reads CASSLIPGQGFYTF. The CDR3 DNA reads TGCGCCAGCAGCCTCATCCCGGGACAGGGGTTCTACACCTTC.